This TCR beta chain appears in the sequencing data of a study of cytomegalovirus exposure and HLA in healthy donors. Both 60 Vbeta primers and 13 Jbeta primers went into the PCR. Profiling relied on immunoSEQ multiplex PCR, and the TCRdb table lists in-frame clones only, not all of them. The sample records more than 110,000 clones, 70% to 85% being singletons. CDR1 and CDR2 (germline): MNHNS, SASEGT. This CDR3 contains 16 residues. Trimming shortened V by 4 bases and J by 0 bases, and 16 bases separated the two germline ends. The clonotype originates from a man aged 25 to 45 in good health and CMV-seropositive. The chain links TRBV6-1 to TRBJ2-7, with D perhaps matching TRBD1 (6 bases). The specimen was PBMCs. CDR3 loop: CASSATGTRSSYEQYF. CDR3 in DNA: TGTGCCAGCAGTGCTACAGGGACGAGGAGCTCCTACGAGCAGTACTTC.